This TCR beta chain was identified during a study of T cells after yellow fever vaccination. Across the study: In the case of low-cell-number fractions, SMART-Seq v4 Ultra Low Input was used for preparation.

TCRdb re-called the 5' RACE reads through MiXCR, storing one row per CDR3 protein. Of hundreds of thousands of distinct CDR3 sequences in the sample, 9% to 15% were seen once. This clonotype was recorded a few times. Antigen: not known. J lost 5 bases, V lost 6 bases, and 9 bases had no gene match. The germline gives CDR1 DFQATT, CDR2 SNEGSKA (reference sequence). This CDR3 contains 13 residues. The study's findings and limits: Most primary-vaccination clones recurred post-booster (just under 98% CD4, more than 85% CD8). Of the clonotypes, a small share occurred in both CD4 and CD8 compartments.

The source material was PBMCs, sampled on the day of the yellow fever booster vaccination. The TCR originated in a man younger than 40 who received the YFV17D yellow fever vaccine. V and J are TRBV20-1 and TRBJ1-1; TRBD1 matches at 7 bases. The DNA for the CDR3 is TGCAGTGCCGCTTTCAGGGGGAGGACTGAAGCTTTCTTT. Residues: CSAAFRGRTEAFF.